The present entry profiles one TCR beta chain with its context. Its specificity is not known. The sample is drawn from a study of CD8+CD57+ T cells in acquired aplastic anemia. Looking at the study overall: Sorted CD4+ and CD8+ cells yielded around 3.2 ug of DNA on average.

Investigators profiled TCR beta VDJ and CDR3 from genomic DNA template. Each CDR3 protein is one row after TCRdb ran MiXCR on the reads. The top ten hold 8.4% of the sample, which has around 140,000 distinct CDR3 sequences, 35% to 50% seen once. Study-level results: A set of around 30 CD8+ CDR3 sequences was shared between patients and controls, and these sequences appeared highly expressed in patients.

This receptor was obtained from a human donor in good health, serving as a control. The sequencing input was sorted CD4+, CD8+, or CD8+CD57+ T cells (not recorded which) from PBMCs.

This chain's CDR3 is CASSPGEINTEAFF. The CDR3 nucleotides are TGTGCCAGCAGCCCAGGGGAAATAAACACTGAAGCTTTCTTT. The genes are TRBV25-1 and TRBJ1-1; maybe TRBD1 (6 bases). Germline V CDR1 and CDR2: MGHDK, SYGVNS. V was pared by 6 bases and J by 2 bases, with 13 bases between. The CDR3 length is 14 residues. The full variable domain, its missing parts supplied by reference TRBV25-1 and TRBJ1-1, is EADIYQTPRYLVIGTGKKITLECSQTMGHDKMYWYQQDPGMELHLIHYSYGVNSTEKGDLSSESTVSRIRTEHFPLTLESARPSHTSQYLCASSPGEINTEAFFGQGTRLTVV.